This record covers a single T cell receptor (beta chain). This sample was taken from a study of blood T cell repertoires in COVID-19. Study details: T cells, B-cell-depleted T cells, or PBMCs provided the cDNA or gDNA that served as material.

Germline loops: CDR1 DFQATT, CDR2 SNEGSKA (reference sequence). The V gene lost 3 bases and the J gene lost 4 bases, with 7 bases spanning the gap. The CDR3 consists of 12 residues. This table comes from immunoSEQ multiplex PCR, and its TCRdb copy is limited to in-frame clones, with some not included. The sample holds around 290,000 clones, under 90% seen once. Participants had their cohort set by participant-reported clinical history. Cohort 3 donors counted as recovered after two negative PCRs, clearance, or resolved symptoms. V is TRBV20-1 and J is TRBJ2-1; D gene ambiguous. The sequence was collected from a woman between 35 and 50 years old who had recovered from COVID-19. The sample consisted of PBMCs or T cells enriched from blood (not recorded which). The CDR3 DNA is TGCAGTGCTAGTTTCCGGTACAATGAGCAGTTCTTC. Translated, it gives CSASFRYNEQFF.